Following are 31 T cell receptor beta chains from one sample sequenced in a study of blood T cell repertoires in COVID-19. TCRdb keeps only in-frame clones here, not all; method: immunoSEQ multiplex PCR. The data show a few hundred thousand clones, with roughly 84% seen just once and about 2.9% held by the top ten. The specimen was peripheral blood. The origin of the receptors is a woman in her thirties who had recovered from COVID-19.

The chain combines TRBV2 with TRBJ1-5, with 8 positions matching TRBD1. Losses at the gene ends were 8 bases for V and 3 bases for J; bases not matched to a gene: 9. Per germline, CDR1 SNHLY and CDR2 FYNNEI. CDR3 length: 15 amino acids. CDR3 nucleotide sequence: TGTGCCAGCCAGGGGGCGCGGATCCACAATCAGCCCCAGCATTTT. Encoded protein: CASQGARIHNQPQHF.

The CDR3 bases are TGTGCCAGCAGCTTAAGACACTTAATTCCCGCTAACGAGCAGTACTTC. It translates to CASSLRHLIPANEQYF. The chain carries TRBV5-6 and TRBJ2-7; D call uncertain. The CDR3 consists of 16 residues. V was clipped by 2 bases and J by 5 bases, with 20 bases between them. Germline V gene sequence: CDR1 SGHDT, CDR2 YYEEEE.

This clone has just one count. J is TRBJ1-5 and V is TRBV6-5; 7 nucleotides agree with TRBD1. Trimming took 4 bases from V and 4 from J; bases not matched to a gene: 4. Germline CDR1 is MNHEY and CDR2 is SVGAGI. The CDR3 sequence is 14 residues long. In DNA, the CDR3 is TGTGCCAGCAGTTCGGGACAGCTAAATCAGCCCCAGCATTTT. The encoded protein is CASSSGQLNQPQHF.

The chain recombines TRBV30 with TRBJ2-1, with D maybe TRBD2 (5 bases). The CDR3 covers 13 residues. The V gene's germline CDR1 is GTSNPN and CDR2 SVGIG (reference sequence). Trimming stripped 3 bases from V and 0 bases from J, with 6 bases between. The CDR3 sequence is CAWSGDSYNEQFF. In nucleotides, the CDR3 is TGTGCCTGGAGCGGGGACTCCTACAATGAGCAGTTCTTC.

The chain employs TRBV14 and TRBJ2-7; D is unresolved. Germline V gene lookup returns CDR1 SGHDN and CDR2 FVKESK. The CDR3 has 13 amino acids. V lost 1 base and J 7 bases, leaving 11 bases between the germline ends. CDR3 sequence reads: CASSQGPRSEQYF. The CDR3 DNA follows: TGTGCCAGCAGCCAAGGCCCGAGATCGGAGCAGTACTTC. The variable domain in full, with the rest retrieved from reference TRBV14 and TRBJ2-7, is EAGVTQFPSHSVIEKGQTVTLRCDPISGHDNLYWYRRVMGKEIKFLLHFVKESKQDESGMPNNRFLAERTGGTYSTLKVQPAELEDSGVYFCASSQGPRSEQYFGPGTRLTVT.

This clone showed up many times. The gene calls are TRBV6-6 and TRBJ2-7; tentative D call: TRBD2 (7 bases). This CDR3 is 14 amino acids long. The germline V gene encodes CDR1 MNHNY and CDR2 SVGAGI (reference sequence). The V and J ends lost 7 bases and 4 bases respectively, with 17 bases between them. The CDR3 loop reads CASKGGSGPYEQYF. CDR3 nucleotides: TGTGCCAGCAAGGGGGGTAGCGGGCCGTACGAGCAGTACTTC.

The rearrangement links TRBV7-3 to TRBJ2-3, with 7 bases identical to TRBD1. Germline CDR1 reads SGHTA; CDR2 reads FQGTGA. The CDR3 contains 14 residues. V trimming: 5 bases; J trimming: 0 bases; junction bases outside the gene matches: 2. The CDR3 here is CASSPGQSTDTQYF. The DNA for the CDR3 is TGTGCCAGCAGCCCGGGACAGAGCACAGATACGCAGTATTTT. Drawing the rest from reference TRBV7-3 and TRBJ2-3, the complete variable domain is GAGVSQTPSNKVTEKGKYVELRCDPISGHTALYWYRQSLGQGPEFLIYFQGTGAADDSGLPNDRFFAVRPEGSVSTLKIQRTERGDSAVYLCASSPGQSTDTQYFGPGTRLTVL.

The V and J genes are TRBV28 and TRBJ1-5; weak D call: TRBD1 (6 bases). Between the trimmed V and J ends, which lost 6 bases and 0 bases, there was a span of 18 bases. The germline CDR1 and CDR2 sequences are MDHEN and SYDVKM. The CDR3 has 17 amino acids. CDR3 sequence reads: CASSGGDRTSSNQPQHF. The CDR3 bases are TGTGCCAGCAGCGGAGGAGACAGGACTTCTAGCAATCAGCCCCAGCATTTT.

In this sample, this clone turned up many times. V usage is TRBV5-1 and J usage is TRBJ2-3; D unresolved. The CDR3 sequence is 16 residues long. V lost 0 bases and J 2 bases, leaving 13 bases between the germline ends. The germline V gene has CDR1 SGHRS and CDR2 YFSETQ. The CDR3 DNA follows: TGCGCCAGCAGCTTGGCATCAGTCTCCGACACAGATACGCAGTATTTT. The encoded protein is CASSLASVSDTDTQYF.

The rearrangement joins TRBV28 to TRBJ2-2; 10 bases agree with TRBD1. This CDR3 comprises 20 residues. With 7 bases clipped from V and 3 bases from J, the junction kept 20 bases outside the gene matches. Germline values: CDR1 MDHEN, CDR2 SYDVKM. CDR3 bases: TGTGCCAGCACCACCCCCCGGGACAGGGGCGCACGCCACCACACCGGGGAGCTGTTTTTT. It yields the protein CASTTPRDRGARHHTGELFF.

This chain uses TRBV7-8 with TRBJ2-3; weak D call: TRBD2 (7 bases). The germline V gene has CDR1 SGHVS and CDR2 FQNEAQ. V was pared by 5 bases and J by 2 bases, with 20 bases between. The CDR3 consists of 17 residues. In nucleotides, the CDR3 is TGTGCCAGCAGCGCTTGGGCGGGAGAGGGGGACACAGATACGCAGTATTTT. Translation gives CASSAWAGEGDTDTQYF.

This clone was detected once. The chain carries TRBV15 and TRBJ2-4, with TRBD2 matching over 12 bases. The CDR3 loop spans 15 amino acids. V was pared by 4 bases and J by 8 bases, with 6 bases of the junction left unmatched. CDR1 and CDR2 (germline): LNHNV, YYDKDF (reference sequence). CDR3 sequence reads: CATSNRLAGDDIQYF. DNA of the CDR3: TGTGCCACCAGCAACCGACTAGCGGGAGATGACATTCAGTACTTC.

The gene calls are TRBV28 and TRBJ1-2, with D maybe TRBD1 (5 bases). This CDR3 contains 19 residues. V dropped 6 bases and J dropped 0 bases, with 26 bases sitting between them. In germline, CDR1 is MDHEN, CDR2 SYDVKM. The CDR3 spells CASRHRLYSQSGANYGYTF. Here the CDR3 DNA reads TGTGCCAGCAGGCACCGTCTATACAGTCAATCGGGGGCTAACTATGGCTACACCTTC.

The DNA for the CDR3 is TGCGCCAGCGCGCCGGGGTACACAGATACGCAGTATTTT. Amino acid sequence: CASAPGYTDTQYF. This chain joins TRBV5-1 and TRBJ2-3; TRBD2 is a possible D gene (5 bases). Germline V gives CDR1 SGHRS, CDR2 YFSETQ. Trimming removed 7 bases from V and 2 bases from J, with 11 bases in between. The CDR3 contains 13 residues.

The V call is TRBV29-1, the J call TRBJ2-3, with 9 bases fitting TRBD2. J gave up 5 bases and V 2 bases, and 2 bases lay outside the gene matches. In germline, CDR1 is SQVTM, CDR2 ANQGSEA. The CDR3 is 13 amino acids. Here the CDR3 reads CSVEKTSGDTQYF. The CDR3 bases are TGCAGCGTTGAAAAGACTAGCGGAGATACGCAGTATTTT.

The V and J genes are TRBV29-1 and TRBJ2-1; tentatively, D is TRBD1 (6 bases). Germline lookup yields CDR1 SQVTM and CDR2 ANQGSEA. The CDR3 consists of 11 residues. V was clipped by 6 bases and J by 16 bases, with 19 bases between them. The CDR3 loop reads CSVTEGELCFF. DNA of the CDR3: TGCAGCGTAACCGAGGGGGAGTTATGCTTCTTC.

The chain recombines TRBV5-1 with TRBJ2-7; D unclear. Germline-derived CDR1 and CDR2 are SGHRS and YFSETQ. This CDR3 region has 14 residues. Trimming removed 0 bases from V and 6 bases from J, with 13 bases in between. CDR3 amino acids: CASSLEPSDGEQYF. CDR3 nucleotide sequence: TGCGCCAGCAGCTTGGAGCCCTCTGATGGCGAGCAGTACTTC. Full variable domain (missing parts from reference TRBV5-1 and TRBJ2-7): KAGVTQTPRYLIKTRGQQVTLSCSPISGHRSVSWYQQTPGQGLQFLFEYFSETQRNKGNFPGRFSGRQFSNSRSEMNVSTLELGDSALYLCASSLEPSDGEQYFGPGTRLTVT.

The chain carries TRBV2 and TRBJ2-3, with 7 bases that match TRBD2. Germline CDR1 reads SNHLY; CDR2 reads FYNNEI. The ends lost 11 bases at V and 3 bases at J; junction bases unmatched: 14. This CDR3 has 15 residues. The CDR3 region is CACRGGLAATDTQYF. CDR3 nucleotide sequence: TGTGCCTGTCGGGGCGGGCTAGCGGCGACAGATACGCAGTATTTT.

The genes are TRBV4-1 and TRBJ1-5; D is uncertain. CDR1 MGHRA and CDR2 YSYEKL come from the germline V gene. Trimming pared 1 base from V and 5 bases from J, leaving 6 bases between. This CDR3 is built from 13 residues. The chain's CDR3 is CASSQGRDQPQHF. In DNA form, the CDR3 reads TGCGCCAGCAGCCAAGGGAGGGATCAGCCCCAGCATTTT.

The chain is built from TRBV6-5 and TRBJ2-1, with 7 bases aligning to TRBD1. There are 15 residues in the CDR3. Germline lookup yields CDR1 MNHEY and CDR2 SVGAGI. The ends lost 2 bases at V and 3 bases at J; junction bases unmatched: 4. CDR3: CASSYRGDSYNEQFF. In DNA, the CDR3 is TGTGCCAGCAGTTACCGAGGGGACAGCTACAATGAGCAGTTCTTC.

This chain uses TRBV19 with TRBJ2-7; 12 positions match TRBD1. The CDR3 spans 18 residues. V was pared by 5 bases and J by 0 bases, with 11 bases of the junction left unmatched. CDR1 is LNHDA, CDR2 SQIVND, per germline (reference sequence). The chain's CDR3 is CASSSRDRGRRSSYEQYF. The CDR3 bases are TGTGCCAGTAGTTCCCGGGACAGGGGGCGCCGGAGCTCCTACGAGCAGTACTTC. The whole variable domain, remainder taken from reference TRBV19 and TRBJ2-7, is DGGITQSPKYLFRKEGQNVTLSCEQNLNHDAMYWYRQDPGQGLRLIYYSQIVNDFQKGDIAEGYSVSREKKESFPLTVTSAQKNPTAFYLCASSSRDRGRRSSYEQYFGPGTRLTVT.

The chain is built from TRBV24-1 and TRBJ2-1, with D unresolved. V lost 3 bases to trimming and J lost 4 bases, with 12 bases between them. This CDR3 has 15 amino acids. Germline CDR1 reads KGHDR; CDR2 reads SFDVKD. CDR3 DNA: TGTGCCACCAGTGATGATAATAGCAGATACAATGAGCAGTTCTTC. Protein sequence: CATSDDNSRYNEQFF.

The V gene is TRBV28, the J gene TRBJ2-7; 9 positions agree with TRBD1. V lost 7 bases, J lost 4 bases, and 20 bases stayed unmatched. The V gene's germline CDR1 is MDHEN and CDR2 SYDVKM. This CDR3 region has 18 residues. The CDR3 nucleotides are TGTGCCAGCACTTTGCCCGGGACAGGGACCCACCCCCAGTACGAGCAGTACTTC. This sequence encodes CASTLPGTGTHPQYEQYF.

This chain links TRBV20-1 with TRBJ2-7; tentative D call: TRBD2 (6 bases). Germline CDR1 reads DFQATT; CDR2 reads SNEGSKA (reference sequence). This CDR3 contains 14 residues. Trimming shortened V by 3 bases and J by 0 bases, and 12 bases separated the two germline ends. The CDR3 spells CSASRLTSSYEQYF. CDR3 nucleotides: TGCAGTGCTAGTCGGCTGACTAGCTCCTACGAGCAGTACTTC.

The rearrangement links TRBV7-2 to TRBJ2-7, with TRBD2 matching 11 bases. Germline V lookup: CDR1 SGHTA, CDR2 FQGNSA. This CDR3 has 15 amino acids. V lost 6 bases to trimming and J lost 4 bases; unmatched junction nucleotides: 8. CDR3 nucleotide sequence: TGTGCCAGCAGTGAGACCGGGACTAGCGGTTACGAGCAGTACTTC. This codes for CASSETGTSGYEQYF.

In this sample, this clone turned up a few times. The chain couples TRBV21-1 to TRBJ2-7; TRBD2 is taken as the D call from the table, unchecked against the DNA. TRBV21-1 is a pseudogene locus. This CDR3 region has 17 residues. The CDR3 here is CASSKKGLAGGTSEQYF. In DNA, the CDR3 is TGTGCCAGCAGCAAAAAGGGGCTAGCGGGCGGGACCTCCGAGCAGTACTTC.

The V gene is TRBV21-1, the J gene TRBJ2-7; the table's D call of TRBD2 was not tested on the DNA. TRBV21-1 is a listed pseudogene. CDR3 length: 15 residues. The DNA for the CDR3 is TGTGCCAGCAGCCTGATCGCCCGGGTAGTCCACGAGCAGTACTTC. Amino acid sequence: CASSLIARVVHEQYF.

The chain employs TRBV3-1 (or the pseudogene TRBV3-2) and TRBJ1-1, with a weak D call TRBD1 (6 bases). V was clipped by 7 bases and J by 6 bases, with 18 bases between them. Looked up from germline, CDR1 is LGHDT and CDR2 is YNNKEL (reference sequence). The CDR3 loop spans 14 amino acids. The CDR3 DNA sequence: TGTGCCAGCACCTCTCCGAAGGGGGGGGCTGAAGCTTTCTTT. It specifies CASTSPKGGAEAFF.

J is TRBJ1-3 and V is TRBV5-4; 7 bases line up with TRBD1. J gave up 2 bases and V 1 base, and 0 bases lay outside the gene matches. Per the germline V gene, CDR1 is SGHNT and CDR2 is YYREEE (reference sequence). CDR3 size: 14 residues. CDR3 DNA sequence: TGTGCCAGCAGCTTGACAGGGGCTGGAAACACCATATATTTT. Protein: CASSLTGAGNTIYF.

The rearrangement uses TRBV10-3 and TRBJ1-5, with 7 bases identical to TRBD1. The J segment lost 7 bases and the V segment lost 6 bases, leaving 6 bases of the junction unmatched. Germline loops: CDR1 ENHRY, CDR2 SYGVKD. This CDR3 comprises 13 residues. CDR3 residues: CAISDRVTQPQHF. CDR3 DNA: TGTGCCATCAGCGACAGGGTCACCCAGCCCCAGCATTTT.

This rearrangement joins TRBV11-3 to TRBJ2-5, with 10 bases fitting TRBD2. Looked up from germline, CDR1 is SGHNT and CDR2 is YENEEA. CDR3 length: 16 amino acids. The V segment lost 1 base and the J segment 5 bases; nucleotides outside the gene matches: 7. CDR3 nucleotide sequence: TGTGCCAGCAGCTTAGGGGTAGCGGGAGGTCCGGAGACCCAGTACTTC. It specifies CASSLGVAGGPETQYF.